Listed below are T cell receptor beta chains from one sample, sequenced in a study of CD8 T cells in Susac syndrome. TCRdb re-called the immunoSEQ multiplex PCR reads with MiXCR, one entry per CDR3 protein. Seen here are hundreds of thousands of distinct CDR3 sequences, roughly 93% observed once, and the top ten hold around 0.15%. The sequenced sample was CD4+ T cells from PBMCs. These receptors all stem from a human donor with Susac syndrome. CDR3s leave out the opening cysteine and the closing phenylalanine or tryptophan. The order of the fields is CDR3 protein, V gene, J gene.

SARQGQSTDTQY,TRBV29-1,TRBJ2-3
AWSVPWAQPQH,TRBV30,TRBJ1-5
ASSLTPRDIYGYT,TRBV7-3,TRBJ1-2
ASSRGLGPTSDEQF,TRBV6-2/TRBV6-3,TRBJ2-1
ASERQGGENTEAF,TRBV28,TRBJ1-1
ASTPLGGDRYNEQF,TRBV19,TRBJ2-1
SAGEEVGSNNEQF,TRBV20-1,TRBJ2-1
ASSRGSYAGELF,TRBV28,TRBJ2-2
ASSHALAGGFNTGELF,TRBV4-3,TRBJ2-2
SYRAGTEAF,TRBV20-1,TRBJ1-1
SVGTGVPPLDEQY,TRBV29-1,TRBJ2-7
ASSVLTGAGELF,TRBV7-9,TRBJ2-2
ATGANRGDQQF,TRBV15,TRBJ2-1
ASSLGSRRLGQETQY,TRBV5-1,TRBJ2-5
ASSIGDAKGYEQY,TRBV19,TRBJ2-7
ASHRLGGGYT,TRBV2,TRBJ1-2
SGGTGQETQY,TRBV29-1,TRBJ2-5
ASNRDGGQPQH,TRBV12-3/TRBV12-4,TRBJ1-5
AIRRDRANYGYT,TRBV10-3,TRBJ1-2
ASSQEGLIYEQY,TRBV3-1,TRBJ2-7
ASSQDPASAETQY,TRBV4-3,TRBJ2-5
ASRLLDNEQF,TRBV5-1,TRBJ2-1
SAAVIDRGYYEQY,TRBV20-1,TRBJ2-7
AWSEASGSKDTQY,TRBV30,TRBJ2-3
ASSQDRTRGEQY,TRBV19,TRBJ2-7
ASSPTGEGIPNGYT,TRBV5-1,TRBJ1-2
ASSVGENTEAF,TRBV9,TRBJ1-1
ASSATGQDTGELF,TRBV9,TRBJ2-2
SFSTGSYEQY,TRBV29-1,TRBJ2-7
ASTPRLANYGYT,TRBV12-3/TRBV12-4,TRBJ1-2
ASSQVRGTDTQY,TRBV4-1,TRBJ2-3
ASRQGSASYEQY,TRBV27,TRBJ2-7
AWSVGGISYKQY,TRBV30,TRBJ2-7
AISEGMGETQY,TRBV10-3,TRBJ2-5
ASSQDGGNSPLH,TRBV3-1,TRBJ1-6
ASSYAPQGATEAF,TRBV6-5,TRBJ1-1